Listed below are T cell receptor beta chains from one sample, sequenced in a study of CD8 T cells in Susac syndrome. Using its own MiXCR run on the immunoSEQ multiplex PCR reads, TCRdb lists one record per CDR3 protein. The sample consists of about 300,000 distinct CDR3 sequences, almost 85% of them appearing once. The material sequenced was CD8+ T cells from PBMCs. Receptor source: a human donor with multiple sclerosis. The CDR3 runs from the conserved cysteine through the conserved F or W. Fields, in order: D gene, V gene, clone size, J gene, CDR3 protein, CDR3 DNA. The D gene is left open where the match is weak. Size is omitted from some rows. Given values are once, few, many or a class for expanded clones.

.	TRBV11-2	.	TRBJ2-3	CASSLEGFHTDTQYF	TGTGCCAGCAGCTTAGAGGGATTTCACACAGATACGCAGTATTTT
TRBD1	TRBV4-3	.	TRBJ2-7	CASSQDRTGGINHEQYF	TGCGCCAGCAGCCAAGATAGGACAGGGGGCATTAACCACGAGCAGTACTTC
TRBD2	TRBV7-3	.	TRBJ2-7	CAGAEGQLAGGPFYEQYF	TGTGCCGGCGCGGAGGGCCAACTAGCGGGAGGACCCTTCTACGAGCAGTACTTC
.	TRBV11-2	.	TRBJ2-1	CASSWGDEQFF	TGTGCCAGCAGCTGGGGGGATGAGCAGTTCTTC
TRBD1	TRBV9	.	TRBJ1-1	CASSGDRGGMNTEAFF	TGTGCCAGCAGCGGAGACAGGGGTGGGATGAACACTGAAGCTTTCTTT
.	TRBV27	.	TRBJ1-2	CASRSSDGYGYTF	TGTGCCAGCAGATCCTCGGACGGTTATGGCTACACCTTC
.	TRBV30	.	TRBJ1-5	CAWSVLGQPQHF	TGTGCCTGGAGTGTACTTGGTCAGCCCCAGCATTTT
TRBD2	TRBV30	.	TRBJ2-1	CAWSGPLAGMQFF	TGTGCCTGGTCAGGCCCCTTAGCGGGGATGCAGTTCTTC
.	TRBV27	.	TRBJ2-6	CASSFSLSGANVLTF	TGTGCCAGCAGTTTTTCTCTCTCTGGGGCCAACGTCCTGACTTTC
.	TRBV28	once	TRBJ2-3	CASSPEGLTDTQYF	TGTGCCAGCAGTCCGGAGGGACTCACAGATACGCAGTATTTT
TRBD1	TRBV20-1	.	TRBJ2-7	CSARDRVSYEQYF	TGCAGTGCTAGGGACAGGGTCTCCTACGAGCAGTACTTC
TRBD1	TRBV20-1	.	TRBJ2-1	CSARVQGVPSSYNEQFF	TGCAGTGCTAGAGTTCAGGGGGTCCCAAGCTCCTACAATGAGCAGTTCTTC
TRBD2	TRBV9	.	TRBJ2-1	CASSVRGLAGSNEQFF	TGTGCCAGCAGCGTAAGGGGACTAGCGGGATCGAATGAGCAGTTCTTC
.	TRBV9	.	TRBJ1-1	CASSSHGRLMNTEAFF	TGTGCCAGCAGCTCCCACGGCAGGCTGATGAACACTGAAGCTTTCTTT
TRBD1	TRBV4-1	.	TRBJ2-2	CASRPQTGGANTGELFF	TGCGCCAGCAGACCCCAGACAGGGGGGGCGAACACCGGGGAGCTGTTTTTT
TRBD2	TRBV28	.	TRBJ2-1	CASSFIDGRAPYNEQFF	TGTGCCAGCAGTTTTATAGACGGGAGGGCACCCTACAATGAGCAGTTCTTC
TRBD1	TRBV7-3	.	TRBJ2-1	CASSPQTGGNINEQFF	TGTGCCAGCAGCCCCCAAACAGGGGGCAATATCAATGAGCAGTTCTTC
.	TRBV5-6	.	TRBJ2-5	CASSPTLEAETQYF	TGTGCCAGCAGCCCCACCTTGGAAGCAGAGACCCAGTACTTC
TRBD2	TRBV12-3/TRBV12-4	.	TRBJ2-7	CASSLLPRLAGAYEQYF	TGTGCCAGCAGTTTGCTTCCCCGACTAGCGGGAGCCTACGAGCAGTACTTC
.	TRBV30	.	TRBJ2-5	CAWSGTGSRRETQYF	TGTGCCTGGAGCGGTACGGGGAGCCGAAGGGAGACCCAGTACTTC
TRBD2	TRBV29-1	.	TRBJ2-7	CSVGGLLAGDVYEQYF	TGCAGCGTTGGGGGCCTCCTAGCGGGAGACGTATACGAGCAGTACTTC
TRBD2	TRBV7-2	once	TRBJ2-2	CASSDEGLAVTGELFF	TGTGCCAGCAGCGATGAGGGACTAGCGGTCACCGGGGAGCTGTTTTTT
TRBD1	TRBV7-9	.	TRBJ2-7	CASSRPDRDHEQYF	TGTGCCAGCAGCCGCCCAGACAGGGACCACGAGCAGTACTTC
.	TRBV7-9	.	TRBJ1-5	CASSLWPQERDQPQHF	TGTGCCAGCAGCTTATGGCCTCAGGAGAGGGACCAGCCCCAGCATTTT
TRBD1	TRBV5-4	.	TRBJ1-2	CASSPWDSLIYGYTF	TGTGCCAGCAGCCCGTGGGACAGTTTAATCTATGGCTACACCTTC
.	TRBV15	.	TRBJ2-7	CATARGTPAYEQYF	TGTGCCACCGCGCGGGGGACACCCGCCTACGAGCAGTACTTC
.	TRBV27	.	TRBJ1-2	CASSFLPGENGYTF	TGTGCCAGCAGTTTTCTTCCCGGGGAGAACGGCTACACCTTC
.	TRBV20-1	once	TRBJ1-6	CSAKPGRRPYNSPLHF	TGCAGTGCTAAACCGGGCCGCCGGCCCTATAATTCACCCCTCCACTTT
.	TRBV7-9	.	TRBJ2-7	CASSSGPRRASTYEQYF	TGTGCCAGCAGCTCAGGGCCACGGCGAGCTTCAACCTACGAGCAGTACTTC
TRBD2	TRBV27	once	TRBJ2-3	CASTISGSTDTQYF	TGTGCCAGCACTATTAGCGGGAGCACAGATACGCAGTATTTT
.	TRBV29-1	.	TRBJ1-1	CSVGHPYTEAFF	TGCAGCGTTGGACACCCGTACACTGAAGCTTTCTTT
.	TRBV12-3/TRBV12-4	.	TRBJ1-4	CASNPGGVNEKLFF	TGTGCCAGCAACCCGGGGGGGGTGAACGAAAAACTGTTTTTT
.	TRBV4-2	.	TRBJ1-2	CASSQGLYLGQSNYGYTF	TGTGCCAGCAGCCAGGGACTCTACCTCGGACAGTCTAACTATGGCTACACCTTC
.	TRBV13	.	TRBJ2-3	CASSLLTERVVDTQYF	TGTGCCAGCAGCTTGTTGACAGAGAGGGTAGTAGATACGCAGTATTTT
.	TRBV13	once	TRBJ1-3	CASSLGPEFGRNSGNTIYF	TGTGCCAGCAGCTTAGGCCCGGAATTCGGCAGGAACTCTGGAAACACCATATATTTT
.	TRBV4-2	.	TRBJ2-1	CASSQEGWGDEQFF	TGTGCCAGCAGCCAAGAGGGGTGGGGCGATGAGCAGTTCTTC
TRBD2	TRBV6-2/TRBV6-3	.	TRBJ2-7	CASSYASGYEQYF	TGTGCCAGCAGTTACGCTAGCGGTTACGAGCAGTACTTC
TRBD1	TRBV10-3	.	TRBJ2-2	CAIRRQGAADPNTGELFF	TGTGCCATCAGAAGACAGGGGGCGGCTGATCCGAACACCGGGGAGCTGTTTTTT
.	TRBV6-5	.	TRBJ2-6	CASSYWAGGANVLTF	TGTGCCAGCAGTTACTGGGCTGGGGGGGCCAACGTCCTGACTTTC
.	TRBV7-9	.	TRBJ2-2	CASSLLAGDGAGELFF	TGTGCCAGCAGCTTACTGGCAGGGGACGGAGCCGGGGAGCTGTTTTTT
TRBD2	TRBV6-5	once	TRBJ2-2	CASSYSLAGGPSGGLFF	TGTGCCAGCAGCTATTCATTAGCGGGAGGGCCTTCCGGGGGGCTGTTTTTT
TRBD2	TRBV19	once	TRBJ2-1	CASSAGTSVYNEQFF	TGTGCCAGTAGTGCCGGGACTAGCGTCTACAATGAGCAGTTCTTC
TRBD2	TRBV9	once	TRBJ2-7	CASSVDAREGPYEQYF	TGTGCCAGCAGCGTAGATGCGCGGGAGGGTCCCTACGAGCAGTACTTC
.	TRBV20-1	.	TRBJ2-7	CSARDRPLGYEQYF	TGCAGTGCTAGAGACCGCCCATTGGGTTACGAGCAGTACTTC
TRBD2	TRBV30	once	TRBJ2-3	CAWSSGGPADTQYF	TGTGCCTGGAGTTCGGGAGGACCCGCAGATACGCAGTATTTT
.	TRBV27	.	TRBJ2-7	CASSSDSYLYEQYF	TGTGCCAGCAGTTCTGACTCGTACCTCTACGAGCAGTACTTC
.	TRBV30	once	TRBJ2-7	CACAGQRYEQYF	TGTGCCTGCGCTGGACAAAGATACGAGCAGTACTTC
.	TRBV15	.	TRBJ1-5	CATSSRGGGGQPQHF	TGTGCCACCAGCAGCCGGGGAGGGGGGGGGCAGCCCCAGCATTTT
.	TRBV29-1	.	TRBJ2-1	CSVQPDSAYNEQFF	TGCAGCGTTCAGCCGGATAGCGCCTACAATGAGCAGTTCTTC
.	TRBV7-2	.	TRBJ1-5	CASSPIFDQPQHF	TGTGCCAGCAGCCCTATATTCGATCAGCCCCAGCATTTT
TRBD1	TRBV27	few	TRBJ2-1	CASSLGTGAYNEQFF	TGTGCTAGCAGCCTCGGGACAGGAGCTTACAATGAGCAGTTCTTC
TRBD2	TRBV6-5	.	TRBJ2-3	CASSYSTSGSTDTQYF	TGTGCCAGCAGTTACTCTACTAGCGGGAGCACAGATACGCAGTATTTT
.	TRBV4-2	once	TRBJ2-1	CASSQDPGALYNEQFF	TGTGCCAGCAGCCAAGATCCAGGGGCGCTTTACAATGAGCAGTTCTTC